This T cell receptor beta chain was captured in a study of blood T cell repertoires in COVID-19 (dated by TCRdb to 2020 to 2021). Regarding the research as a whole: Samples from collaborators originated in the United States, Italy and Spain and spanned both the acute and convalescent phases of COVID-19. The sample metadata nearly always contained a de-identified subject ID, COVID-19 status, age in years and sex. The dataset comprised deeply sampled blood TCRbeta repertoires from subjects exposed to, actively infected with, or recovered from COVID-19. The samples were drawn from two sources: the first 160 participants of the ongoing ImmuneRACE study, and 1,200 or so subjects contributed by 6 global collaborators. Where HLA class I and class II types were available, the types were taken from metadata supplied by the sample provider, not from assay-based typing. A freely available public database, intended as a resource for researchers studying the immune response to SARS-CoV-2, is where the repertoires were released. The material from the prospective study consisted of cDNA or gDNA derived from T cells, B-cell-depleted T cells, or PBMCs.

As to this clone: No cognate antigen has been identified for it. Nothing much larger sits one base from this clone, and base qualities are not available.

The collaborating institutions used their own protocols to collect whole blood in K2EDTA tubes. For TCRbeta analysis, collaborators shipped samples in one of three forms: frozen whole blood, isolated PBMCs, or DNA extracted from either of those sample types. TCRbeta CDR3 regions were amplified from genomic DNA using the immunoSEQ Assay, a bias-controlled multiplex PCR. For the original study's pipeline: Nucleated cell counts per sample were estimated from amplification of reference gene primers within the assay. To quantify the absolute abundance of each unique TCRbeta CDR3 rearrangement, sequence reads were collapsed and filtered. For each sample, productive Simpson clonality was calculated by taking the square root of Simpson's diversity index across productive rearrangements. Held by TCRdb, this immuneACCESS table contains in-frame sequences only and omits some clones. Under half of the omission traces to an unresolved V gene where checked; the cause of the rest is unknown. That table is the source of V, J and clone size, and D and trimming were worked out from the DNA. For this sample there are about 260,000 clones; around 87% appear just once. The ten largest clones capture 2% to 3% of the sample.

The full study reports these points: The amount of clinical and demographic metadata varied by source and participant and was provided uncurated.

The CDR3, from cysteine to phenylalanine, totals 14 residues. The kept DNA is CDR3 alone, 42 bases in frame from the first base. This receptor was identified in a woman aged 45 to 65 with acute or convalescent COVID-19. Recombination joined TRBV21-1 with TRBJ1-4; the D call TRBD1 from the table was never checked on the DNA. TRBV21-1 is annotated as a pseudogene. Sequencing was performed on peripheral blood. In nucleotides, the sequence is TGTGCCAGCGGATCCTTAAGGACAGGGGAAAAACTGTTTTTT. It translates to CASGSLRTGEKLFF.